This T cell receptor beta chain is drawn from a study of shared clonotypes between healthy human individuals. The input for sorted-subset replicate PCRs was approximately 200 ng DNA, 25,000 to 35,000 T cell genomes. Clones were read by immunoSEQ multiplex PCR, and TCRdb kept only the in-frame ones, dropping some. The table lists millions of clones, over 85% of them singletons. Specimen: naive CD4+ T cells sorted from blood. As for subset: CD45RA+ positively selected. This clonotype was obtained from a man younger than 35 in good health.

This chain's CDR3 is CASSVTMGETQYF. The CDR3 DNA follows: TGTGCCAGCAGCGTGACCATGGGGGAGACCCAGTACTTC. The chain has TRBV6-5 and TRBJ2-5; no clear D. The V end was cut by 6 bases, the J end by 5 bases, with 13 bases between. The CDR3 is 13 amino acids. Germline V gene data show CDR1 as MNHEY and CDR2 as SVGAGI.